The T cell receptor (beta chain) described here comes from a study of blood T cell repertoires in COVID-19 (dated by TCRdb to the early 2020s). Background on the whole study: The collaborator samples originated in the United States, Italy and Spain and spanned the acute and convalescent phases of COVID-19. The samples were drawn from the first 160 participants of the ongoing ImmuneRACE study and from some 1,300 subjects provided by 6 global collaborators. The material from the prospective study consisted of cDNA or gDNA derived from T cells, B-cell-depleted T cells, or PBMCs. The repertoires were released in a freely available public database meant as a resource for research on the immune response to SARS-CoV-2. Sample metadata almost always included a de-identified subject ID, COVID-19 status, age in years and sex. Where HLA class I and class II types were available, the types were taken from metadata supplied by the sample provider, not from assay-based typing. Deeply sampled blood TCRbeta repertoires from subjects exposed to, actively infected with, or recovered from COVID-19 were included in the dataset. General conclusions and limits of the study: How much clinical and demographic metadata was included differed by source and by participant, and the metadata was provided uncurated.

From the cysteine up to the phenylalanine, the CDR3 has a length of 16 residues. This entry keeps only the CDR3 DNA: 48 bases, framed from base 1. Trimming takes 2 bases off V and 6 bases off J; junction bases not matched to a gene: 8. Based on the germline V gene, the CDR1 and CDR2 sequences are MNHNS and SASEGT. The collaborating institutions used their own protocols to collect whole blood in K2EDTA tubes. For TCRbeta analysis, collaborator samples were shipped as frozen whole blood, as isolated PBMCs, or as DNA extracted from either sample type. As for this clone: The specificity of this receptor is unknown. Base qualities are missing; no much larger clone stands one base away.

TCRbeta CDR3 regions were amplified from genomic DNA by means of the immunoSEQ Assay, a bias-controlled multiplex PCR. The authors' analysis ran thus. The number of nucleated cells in each sample was estimated by amplification of reference gene primers within the assay. Sequence reads were collapsed and filtered to measure the absolute abundance of every unique TCRbeta CDR3 rearrangement. Productive Simpson clonality was computed per sample as the square root of Simpson's diversity index over productive rearrangements. In its TCRdb copy, this immuneACCESS table keeps in-frame sequences only and misses some clones. Where compared with another copy, unresolved V genes explain less than half of these, and the others have no known cause. The DNA gave D and trimming, while V, J and clone size come from that table. Recorded for this sample are 120,000 to 150,000 clones; 75% to 85% of them occurred a single time. 10% to 15% of the sample lies in the top ten.

This chain joins TRBV6-1 to TRBJ2-5; 11 bases in the middle match TRBD1. The sample was peripheral blood. This sequence originates from a man aged 60 to 75 with active or convalescent COVID-19. The sequenced DNA is TGTGCCAGCAGTGAAAACCCCGGACAGGGGGCGAAGACCCAGTACTTC. Translated, it gives CASSENPGQGAKTQYF.